This T cell receptor (beta chain) is from a study of T cell responses to AZD1222 COVID-19 vaccine. Points from the study as a whole: Two AZD1222 doses significantly raised spike-specific TCR breadth and depth over controls. Only a handful of AZD1222 recipients tested seropositive at baseline. Mostly white British, mostly female donors; authors suggested clonal diversity may be underestimated. Researchers report vaccine-associated CD4 TCRs spanning spike, with dominance at 160-218 and 743-854.

With 5 bases removed from V and 7 bases from J, the gap between germline ends came to 17 bases. The CDR3 has 15 residues. Germline loops: CDR1 SGHVS, CDR2 FNYEAQ. TCRdb's table, derived via immunoSEQ multiplex PCR, lists solely in-frame clones and lacks some. The table lists tens of thousands of clones, around nine tenths of them singletons, with 1.5% in the top ten. In its sample, this clone was seen once. Its antigen is currently unknown. The chain uses TRBV7-6 and TRBJ2-2, with D tentatively TRBD2 (6 bases). This clonotype originated in an adult in good health. Material: peripheral blood, obtained on day 0 of AZD1222 vaccination. The CDR3 DNA reads TGTGCCAGCAGCCTCCCATGGTCCGGGGGCGGGGAGCTGTTTTTT. Residues: CASSLPWSGGGELFF. Supplemented by reference TRBV7-6 and TRBJ2-2, the full variable domain reads GAGVSQSPRYKVTKRGQDVALRCDPISGHVSLYWYRQALGQGPEFLTYFNYEAQQDKSGLPNDRFSAERPEGSISTLTIQRTEQRDSAMYRCASSLPWSGGGELFFGEGSRLTVL.